The next 24 T cell receptor beta chains were all read from a single sample in a study of T cell changes during pregnancy in multiple sclerosis. The protocol was immunoSEQ multiplex PCR, while the TCRdb copy is restricted to in-frame clones and leaves out a portion. This table has 40,000 or so clones, over 85% appearing once. The sample was CD4+ T cells from peripheral blood mononuclear cells, taken before pregnancy. These receptors all come from a female donor with multiple sclerosis, enrolled in a pregnancy study.

The genes are TRBV7-2 and TRBJ1-2; the match to TRBD1 covers 7 bases. V was pared by 5 bases and J by 4 bases, with 7 bases of the junction left unmatched. Germline CDR1 SGHTA, CDR2 FQGNSA. This CDR3 comprises 14 residues. CDR3 DNA sequence: TGTGCCAGCAGCCACGGGACAGTTTCCTATGGCTACACCTTC. This encodes CASSHGTVSYGYTF.

This chain uses TRBV19 with TRBJ1-1; TRBD1 aligns across 7 bases. From germline, CDR1 is LNHDA and CDR2 SQIVND (reference sequence). The ends lost 2 bases at V and 2 bases at J; junction bases unmatched: 8. The CDR3 runs 16 residues. CDR3 region: CASSIPSRQGNTEAFF. The CDR3 DNA follows: TGTGCCAGTAGTATACCATCCCGACAGGGAAACACTGAAGCTTTCTTT. The variable domain in full, with the rest retrieved from reference TRBV19 and TRBJ1-1, is DGGITQSPKYLFRKEGQNVTLSCEQNLNHDAMYWYRQDPGQGLRLIYYSQIVNDFQKGDIAEGYSVSREKKESFPLTVTSAQKNPTAFYLCASSIPSRQGNTEAFFGQGTRLTVV.

The rearrangement uses TRBV9 and TRBJ2-3, with D possibly being TRBD2 (5 bases). The CDR3 loop spans 14 amino acids. Between the trimmed V and J ends, which lost 2 bases and 2 bases, there was a span of 9 bases. The V gene's germline CDR1 is SGDLS and CDR2 YYNGEE. In DNA, the CDR3 is TGTGCCAGCAGCGTCGAGGGAATCACAGATACGCAGTATTTT. It codes for CASSVEGITDTQYF. The full variable domain, with the rest looked up from reference TRBV9 and TRBJ2-3, is DSGVTQTPKHLITATGQRVTLRCSPRSGDLSVYWYQQSLDQGLQFLIQYYNGEERAKGNILERFSAQQFPDLHSELNLSSLELGDSALYFCASSVEGITDTQYFGPGTRLTVL.

The chain carries TRBV7-2 and TRBJ2-3; 10 bases are shared with TRBD1. This CDR3 has 16 amino acids. Per the germline V gene, CDR1 is SGHTA and CDR2 is FQGNSA. Trimming cost V 7 bases and J 0 bases; bases outside gene matches: 7. CDR3 region: CASTSRQGASTDTQYF. CDR3 coding DNA: TGTGCCAGCACCTCTCGACAGGGGGCTAGCACAGATACGCAGTATTTT.

The table lists this clone with a count of one. The chain links TRBV6-5 to TRBJ1-1; D gene uncertain. Trimming took 7 bases from V and 0 from J, leaving 15 bases between them. Germline V gene lookup returns CDR1 MNHEY and CDR2 SVGAGI. The CDR3 sequence is 15 residues long. The CDR3 here is CASKRGQTMNTEAFF. CDR3 bases: TGTGCCAGCAAACGGGGTCAGACCATGAACACTGAAGCTTTCTTT.

J is TRBJ1-2 and V is TRBV7-8; D is perhaps TRBD1 (6 bases). Germline V lookup: CDR1 SGHVS, CDR2 FQNEAQ. CDR3 length equals 15 residues. V shed 1 base and J shed 2 bases, with 11 bases lying between them. This CDR3 reads CASSLGPRGNYGYTF. The CDR3 nucleotides read TGTGCCAGCAGCTTAGGGCCAAGGGGGAACTATGGCTACACCTTC. The variable domain in full, completed from reference TRBV7-8 and TRBJ1-2, reads GAGVSQSPRYKVAKRGQDVALRCDPISGHVSLFWYQQALGQGPEFLTYFQNEAQLDKSGLPSDRFFAERPEGSVSTLKIQRTQQEDSAVYLCASSLGPRGNYGYTFGSGTRLTVV.

This chain links TRBV4-3 with TRBJ1-2, with a tentative D call TRBD1 (5 bases). This CDR3 region has 13 residues. V was pared by 0 bases and J by 12 bases, with 14 bases between. Germline V gene data show CDR1 as LGHNA and CDR2 as YSLEER. CDR3 sequence reads: CASSQDLQAANTF. DNA of the CDR3: TGCGCCAGCAGCCAAGATTTACAGGCCGCCAACACCTTC.

V and J are TRBV5-1 and TRBJ1-1; 7 bases agree with TRBD1. The CDR3 has 15 residues. The V gene's germline CDR1 is SGHRS and CDR2 YFSETQ. The V gene end was trimmed by 4 bases and the J gene end by 0 bases; junction bases not matched to a gene: 6. The CDR3 spells CASSTGQALNTEAFF. CDR3 sequence (DNA): TGCGCCAGCAGCACCGGACAGGCTTTGAACACTGAAGCTTTCTTT.

The V call is TRBV5-1, the J call TRBJ2-5, with 7 bases identical to TRBD1. CDR3 length equals 14 residues. Germline V gene data show CDR1 as SGHRS and CDR2 as YFSETQ. Trimming at V came to 4 bases and at J to 4 bases, leaving 7 bases not matched to a gene. In DNA form, the CDR3 reads TGCGCCAGCAGCATACCGACAGGGTCAGAGACCCAGTACTTC. Amino acid sequence: CASSIPTGSETQYF.

This chain uses TRBV7-8 with TRBJ2-3; 7 bases are a match to TRBD2. V was pared by 2 bases and J by 1 base, with 9 bases of the junction left unmatched. Germline assignment: CDR1 SGHVS and CDR2 FQNEAQ. The CDR3 sequence is 17 residues long. CDR3 region: CASSLRGVLDGTDTQYF. The CDR3 nucleotides read TGTGCCAGCAGCTTACGGGGGGTACTAGACGGCACAGATACGCAGTATTTT.

The CDR3 spells CAWRDYSSLSYEQYF. CDR3 in DNA: TGTGCCTGGAGGGATTACAGCTCCTTATCCTACGAGCAGTACTTC. The rearrangement joins TRBV30 to TRBJ2-7, with D hard to call. The CDR3 has 15 residues. Between the trimmed V and J ends, which lost 3 bases and 1 base, there was a span of 16 bases. The V gene's germline CDR1 is GTSNPN and CDR2 SVGIG (reference sequence).

The V gene is TRBV5-1, the J gene TRBJ2-4; tentative D call: TRBD1 (6 bases). Germline V gene sequence: CDR1 SGHRS, CDR2 YFSETQ. Trimming stripped 3 bases from V and 0 bases from J, with 10 bases between. The CDR3 consists of 15 residues. CDR3 in DNA: TGCGCCAGCAGCTGGACAGCCGTAGCCAAAAACATTCAGTACTTC. This encodes CASSWTAVAKNIQYF.

V and J are TRBV19 and TRBJ2-7, with TRBD1 matching over 10 bases. The CDR3 extends over 14 amino acids. Unmatched junction bases numbered 7, after V lost 5 bases and J lost 6 bases. Germline V gives CDR1 LNHDA, CDR2 SQIVND (reference sequence). CDR3 nucleotide sequence: TGTGCCAGTAGTGGGACAGGGGTTTTTCGCGAGCAGTACTTC. This codes for CASSGTGVFREQYF.

The chain carries TRBV7-3 and TRBJ1-2; the match to TRBD1 covers 11 bases. The ends lost 5 bases at V and 7 bases at J; junction bases unmatched: 9. Germline V gene lookup returns CDR1 SGHTA and CDR2 FQGTGA. The CDR3 is made up of 15 amino acids. The CDR3 sequence is CASSPAGQGAVGYTF. The CDR3 region has the DNA TGTGCCAGCAGCCCCGCCGGACAGGGGGCGGTTGGCTACACCTTC.

DNA for the CDR3: TGTGCCAGCAGCCTAATGGGGGCCGGGAATGAGCAGTTCTTC. Encoded protein: CASSLMGAGNEQFF. The chain combines TRBV7-3 with TRBJ2-1, with D possibly matching TRBD1 (6 bases). V was clipped by 5 bases and J by 7 bases, with 15 bases between them. CDR3 length: 14 residues. Germline lookup yields CDR1 SGHTA and CDR2 FQGTGA. The full variable domain, with the rest looked up from reference TRBV7-3 and TRBJ2-1, is GAGVSQTPSNKVTEKGKYVELRCDPISGHTALYWYRQSLGQGPEFLIYFQGTGAADDSGLPNDRFFAVRPEGSVSTLKIQRTERGDSAVYLCASSLMGAGNEQFFGPGTRLTVL.

V and J are TRBV19 and TRBJ1-4, with a tentative D call TRBD1 (6 bases). CDR1 is LNHDA, CDR2 SQIVND, per germline (reference sequence). V dropped 8 bases and J dropped 1 base, with 17 bases sitting between them. The CDR3 covers 16 residues. The chain's CDR3 is CASLPGGGRTNEKLFF. CDR3 DNA: TGTGCCAGTCTTCCGGGCGGGGGGCGAACTAATGAAAAACTGTTTTTT.

The CDR3 DNA follows: TGTGCCAGCAGCTTAGGACTGCCCGGATACTATGGCTACACCTTC. Translating gives CASSLGLPGYYGYTF. The V gene is TRBV7-2, the J gene TRBJ1-2; D is unresolved. Trimming stripped 1 base from V and 3 bases from J, with 12 bases between. CDR1 is SGHTA and CDR2 is FQGNSA in the germline V gene. The CDR3 spans 15 residues.

CDR3 amino acids: CASSLVPAGGPVLTF. The CDR3 nucleotides read TGTGCCAGCAGCTTAGTTCCAGCGGGGGGGCCCGTCCTGACTTTC. The chain links TRBV7-2 to TRBJ2-6; 10 bases agree with TRBD2. CDR1 SGHTA and CDR2 FQGNSA come from the germline V gene. V lost 1 base to trimming and J lost 12 bases; unmatched junction nucleotides: 6. The CDR3 sequence is 15 residues long.

J is TRBJ1-3 and V is TRBV10-2; 9 bases line up with TRBD1. The CDR3 contains 15 residues. Germline CDR1 and CDR2: WSHSY and SAAADI. Unmatched junction bases numbered 8, after V lost 6 bases and J lost 5 bases. The CDR3 coding sequence is TGCGCCAGCAGCGACAGGGGGATCGATAGAAACACCATATATTTT. Protein product: CASSDRGIDRNTIYF.

The rearrangement links TRBV9 to TRBJ2-2, with 9 positions matching TRBD2. Germline loops: CDR1 SGDLS, CDR2 YYNGEE. The ends lost 1 base at V and 6 bases at J; junction bases unmatched: 10. CDR3 size: 17 residues. The chain's CDR3 is CASSVIERGAPSGELFF. DNA for the CDR3: TGTGCCAGCAGCGTAATCGAGCGGGGGGCCCCCTCCGGGGAGCTGTTTTTT.

V is TRBV11-2 and J is TRBJ2-5; D possibly corresponds to TRBD2 (5 bases). Germline assignment: CDR1 SGHAT and CDR2 FQNNGV. V was trimmed by 6 bases and J by 5 bases, leaving 13 bases between them. This CDR3 is built from 13 residues. Here the CDR3 DNA reads TGTGCCAGCAGTTCTCGGGGTTGGGAGACCCAGTACTTC. Translated, it gives CASSSRGWETQYF.

The chain has TRBV5-4 and TRBJ2-3; TRBD1 might be the D (5 bases). Germline lookup yields CDR1 SGHNT and CDR2 YYREEE (reference sequence). The V gene lost 0 bases and the J gene lost 3 bases, with 8 bases spanning the gap. CDR3 size: 14 residues. For the CDR3, the DNA is TGTGCCAGCAGCTTGGGCAGGGAAACAGATACGCAGTATTTT. Protein product: CASSLGRETDTQYF.

The count of this clone is one. The rearrangement joins TRBV10-3 to TRBJ2-1; no clear D gene. The germline V gene encodes CDR1 ENHRY and CDR2 SYGVKD. The V end was cut by 1 base, the J end by 0 bases, with 4 bases between. The CDR3 covers 14 residues. CDR3: CAISELYSYNEQFF. CDR3 DNA sequence: TGTGCCATCAGTGAGTTGTACTCCTACAATGAGCAGTTCTTC.

This rearrangement joins TRBV4-3 to TRBJ2-5, with 10 nucleotides matching TRBD2. The CDR3 is 17 amino acids. J lost 3 bases, V lost 1 base, and 8 bases had no gene match. Germline V gene data show CDR1 as LGHNA and CDR2 as YSLEER. The CDR3 nucleotides are TGCGCCAGCAGCCAAGCCCAAGCGGGGGGGCCGGAAGAGACCCAGTACTTC. Encoded protein: CASSQAQAGGPEETQYF.